Listed below are T cell receptor beta chains from one sample, sequenced in a study of metastatic and nonmetastatic thyroid tumors. Using MiXCR, TCRdb reanalyzed the PCR reads. The table has approximately 21,000 clones, around 17% seen once; the top ten hold roughly 21%. Material: blood. The source of these receptors is a male donor with papillary thyroid cancer or a benign thyroid nodule (not recorded which). Some clones in this sample may be carry-over from other donors' samples. Both conserved end residues are part of each CDR3. The D gene is left open where the match is weak. The size of a clone is reported for some rows only, either as once, few or many, or as a class for expanded clones.

J gene: TRBJ1-1
clone size: many
D gene: TRBD1
V gene: TRBV5-4
CDR3 protein: CASSRGLDTEAFF
CDR3 DNA: TGTGCCAGCAGTAGGGGGCTGGACACTGAAGCTTTCTTT

J gene: TRBJ1-6
clone size: medium-sized
D gene: TRBD1
V gene: TRBV28
CDR3 protein: CASSLWSGQNSPLHF
CDR3 DNA: TGTGCCAGCAGTTTATGGTCGGGACAGAATTCACCCCTCCACTTT

J gene: TRBJ2-2
clone size: few
D gene: TRBD1
V gene: TRBV24-1
CDR3 protein: CATSSGGQDTGELFF
CDR3 DNA: TGTGCCACCAGCTCCGGAGGACAGGACACCGGGGAGCTGTTTTTT

J gene: TRBJ2-7
clone size: many
D gene: TRBD1
V gene: TRBV5-1
CDR3 protein: CASSLGQGSEQYF
CDR3 DNA: TGCGCCAGCAGCTTGGGACAGGGTAGCGAGCAGTACTTC

J gene: TRBJ1-6
clone size: medium-sized
D gene: -
V gene: TRBV6-1
CDR3 protein: CASSDVAAYSPLHF
CDR3 DNA: TGTGCCAGCAGTGATGTGGCAGCTTATTCACCCCTCCACTTT

J gene: TRBJ1-6
clone size: -
D gene: -
V gene: TRBV27
CDR3 protein: CASSPLDRNNSPLHF
CDR3 DNA: TGTGCCAGCAGTCCACTGGACAGAAACAATTCACCCCTCCACTTT

J gene: TRBJ2-3
clone size: many
D gene: -
V gene: TRBV4-1
CDR3 protein: CASSRSVGDTQYF
CDR3 DNA: TGCGCCAGCAGCCGGTCAGTTGGAGATACGCAGTATTTT

J gene: TRBJ2-3
clone size: medium-sized
D gene: TRBD1
V gene: TRBV6-4
CDR3 protein: CASSDSTGGADTQYF
CDR3 DNA: TGTGCCAGCAGTGACTCGACAGGGGGCGCAGATACGCAGTATTTT

J gene: TRBJ2-7
clone size: many
D gene: TRBD1
V gene: TRBV7-9
CDR3 protein: CASSPGTGGGEQYF
CDR3 DNA: TGTGCCAGCAGCCCCGGGACAGGGGGTGGCGAGCAGTACTTC

J gene: TRBJ2-7
clone size: many
D gene: TRBD2
V gene: TRBV7-9
CDR3 protein: CASSPRGGRGYEQYF
CDR3 DNA: TGTGCCAGCAGCCCCCGGGGCGGGAGGGGGTACGAGCAGTACTTC

J gene: TRBJ2-7
clone size: -
D gene: -
V gene: TRBV27
CDR3 protein: CASSRGPGTYEQYF
CDR3 DNA: TGTGCCAGCAGTCGAGGACCAGGGACCTACGAGCAGTACTTC

J gene: TRBJ2-5
clone size: many
D gene: -
V gene: TRBV11-2
CDR3 protein: CASSRGPGTQETQYF
CDR3 DNA: TGTGCCAGCAGCCGTGGTCCGGGGACCCAAGAGACCCAGTACTTC

J gene: TRBJ2-5
clone size: many
D gene: TRBD2
V gene: TRBV5-8
CDR3 protein: CASSPWTSGLRETQYF
CDR3 DNA: TGTGCCAGCAGCCCCTGGACTAGCGGGTTACGGGAGACCCAGTACTTC

J gene: TRBJ1-1
clone size: few
D gene: -
V gene: TRBV19
CDR3 protein: CASSITRAALPEAFF
CDR3 DNA: TGTGCCAGTAGTATTACCCGGGCAGCTCTACCTGAAGCTTTCTTT

J gene: TRBJ2-1
clone size: many
D gene: TRBD2
V gene: TRBV20-1
CDR3 protein: CSARASLAGLYNEQFF
CDR3 DNA: TGCAGTGCTAGAGCCAGTCTAGCGGGATTATACAATGAGCAGTTCTTC

J gene: TRBJ2-7
clone size: medium-sized
D gene: TRBD1
V gene: TRBV10-1
CDR3 protein: CASSWDRANEQYF
CDR3 DNA: TGCGCCAGCAGTTGGGACAGGGCCAACGAGCAGTACTTC

J gene: TRBJ2-1
clone size: many
D gene: TRBD2
V gene: TRBV20-1
CDR3 protein: CSGKKGTSVSLHNEQFF
CDR3 DNA: TGCAGTGGTAAAAAAGGGACTAGCGTCTCCCTTCACAATGAGCAGTTCTTC